This T cell receptor (beta chain) was profiled in a study of identical twins (TCRdb year 2016). With respect to the entire study: To test whether fetal clonotypes persist, the study used deep sequencing on TCR alpha and beta repertoires from monozygotic twins, unrelated adults of various ages, and cord blood. To rule out contamination, the twin experiments were replicated at different times with different library preparation protocols.

The germline V gene specifies SGHDN as CDR1 and FVKESK as CDR2. V and J lose 1 base and 4 bases, and a span of 22 bases separates them. The CDR3 covers 18 residues, taking in both the cysteine and the phenylalanine. The only DNA kept is the CDR3, 54 bases in frame from the first base. Concerning this clonotype itself: The specificity of this receptor is unknown. Within one base of it there is no much larger clone, and no base qualities were kept.

General findings and caveats noted by the study authors: Fewer insertions were carried by abundant cord blood beta clonotypes; a weaker similar trend was observed in young adult naive repertoires, while no such trend was observed in memory repertoires. Because the same donors could not be followed over many years, conclusions were based on cross-sectional statistical analysis. Out-of-frame TCR alpha sequences shared between twins showed an excess of low generation-probability sequences compared with coincidental sharing between unrelated individuals. In beta out-of-frame sequences, excess twin sharing was weaker, because having fewer shared sequences lowered the signal-to-noise ratio. Invariant T cells such as MAIT and iNKT could partly confound zero-insertion analyses, although diverse VJ usage argued against such confounding for most clonotypes. Recombination models systematically underestimated out-of-frame TCR alpha sharing in monozygotic twins but agreed with sharing between unrelated individuals.

The library was generated by 5' RACE. The reads were generated on an Illumina HiSeq 2000. Template switching introduced a universal primer binding site; the final cDNA contained a unique molecular identifier, enabling accurate counting of TCR cDNA molecules. Specific primers in the conserved constant-segment region were used to synthesize first-strand cDNA for TCR alpha and beta chains. To control for contamination, each cDNA library was double barcoded with a SMART-Mk sample barcode plus Illumina barcodes. TruSeq adapter sequences, together with Illumina sample barcodes, were added in two successive PCR steps. The Illumina HiSeq platform was used with custom primers to sequence TCR alpha and beta cDNA libraries. From the authors' description of their analysis: MiGEC was used to process raw reads and extract unique molecular identifiers, and MiXCR was used to find CDR3 positions. For each individual, recombination models were inferred using an EM algorithm with the repgenHMM and IGoR tools. The analysis of shared clonotypes was done with the tcR package in R, with sharing normalized by the product of cloneset sizes. To study raw recombination without the effects of thymic and clonal selection, out-of-frame nonproductive sequences were analyzed. In TCRdb, the public reads were trimmed at Q25 with fastp and aligned with MiXCR, with productive beta chains retained. Records with the same CDR3 protein are collapsed into one entry carrying the most frequent genes and DNA. The V and J calls, along with clone size, are taken from TCRdb and not from the paper's own processing. The table for this sample lists about 920,000 distinct CDR3 sequences; about 12% of them were counted only once. Around 1.6% of the sample lies in the top ten.

Every donor in the study was a healthy Caucasian. The twin cohort consisted of three pairs of female monozygotic twins, all aged about 18 to 30 years. The RNA used for TCR libraries was isolated from peripheral blood mononuclear cells. The data were also submitted as part of a second study, on yellow fever vaccine responses in identical twins. As that second paper reports: According to the authors, the vaccine-induced T cell response in identical twins seemed to be partly convergent and partly specific to each individual. The study precisely tracked vaccine-responding T cell clones in identical twins.

The sequenced sample was PBMCs. The sequence links TRBV14 to TRBJ1-1; TRBD1 might be the D gene, on 5 matching bases. This sequence originates from a young woman in good health. The encoded CDR3 is CASSQAEGRTTGGTEAFF. The bases read TGTGCCAGCAGCCAAGCAGAGGGCCGCACTACGGGGGGCACTGAAGCTTTCTTT.